These T cell receptor beta chains were read from a single sample in a study of cytomegalovirus exposure and HLA in healthy donors. TCRdb's table, derived via immunoSEQ multiplex PCR, lists solely in-frame clones and lacks some. The table lists some 170,000 clones, roughly four fifths of them singletons, with 4.9% in the top ten. The sequencing sample was made of PBMCs. The receptors come from a woman under 30 in good health and CMV-seropositive. Both conserved end residues are part of each CDR3. A D gene is named only where the DNA matches it firmly. For some rows the clone size is stated as once, few or many, or as a class when expanded; others skip it.

once | TRBJ1-5 | TRBV15 | . | CATSSPKLYQGSMGNQPQHF
few | TRBJ2-1 | TRBV7-6 | TRBD2 | CASSLSGGAGNEQFF
. | TRBJ2-7 | TRBV6-5 | TRBD1 | CASSMGQHYEQYF
. | TRBJ1-2 | TRBV18 | . | CASSPPAGNYGYTF
. | TRBJ1-1 | TRBV11-2 | . | CASREALRSMNTEAFF
. | TRBJ1-2 | TRBV7-2 | . | CASSLSGQPGGYGGYTF
. | TRBJ2-5 | TRBV5-1 | . | CASSFRLPWTQYF
. | TRBJ2-5 | TRBV27 | . | CASRGQLQETQYF
. | TRBJ2-5 | TRBV9 | . | CASMRGLNQETQYF
. | TRBJ1-1 | TRBV5-1 | TRBD1 | CASSPQGQGAFDTEAFF
. | TRBJ2-5 | TRBV11-2 | . | CASSRNRARETQYF
few | TRBJ2-3 | TRBV30 | . | CAWSVPRGYTDTQYF
few | TRBJ2-1 | TRBV15 | . | CATSRDRDGEEQFF
. | TRBJ2-7 | TRBV11-1 | . | CASSPPGGEQYF
. | TRBJ2-7 | TRBV30 | TRBD2 | CAWSVLWQAGGQPGEQYF
. | TRBJ2-7 | TRBV7-8 | TRBD1 | CASSLGTGDAYEQYF
. | TRBJ1-5 | TRBV6-1 | . | CASSPPGISNQPQHF
. | TRBJ2-7 | TRBV4-3 | . | CASSQDRIARSYEQYF
. | TRBJ1-2 | TRBV14 | . | CASSQRGFYGYTF
. | TRBJ2-5 | TRBV19 | . | CASSIRGETQYF
few | TRBJ1-3 | TRBV7-9 | TRBD1 | CASSTQGEAGNTIYF
. | TRBJ2-4 | TRBV7-3 | TRBD2 | CASSFAGGPGAKNIQYF
. | TRBJ2-7 | TRBV28 | TRBD1 | CASTLRGTAYEQYF
. | TRBJ2-7 | TRBV25-1 | . | CASSEGDGLGVPYEQYF
. | TRBJ2-3 | TRBV5-6 | TRBD1 | CASSRNRGETQYF
few | TRBJ1-4 | TRBV19 | . | CASSSVFNEKLFF
. | TRBJ1-1 | TRBV4-1 | TRBD1 | CASSQDQGANTEAFF
. | TRBJ1-3 | TRBV9 | . | CASSVEVDARDSGNTIYF
once | TRBJ2-1 | TRBV10-3 | TRBD2 | CAISERSSGGADEQFF
. | TRBJ2-7 | TRBV5-6 | . | CASNVGLKPYEQYF
. | TRBJ2-7 | TRBV5-1 | . | CASSFAGNYEQYF
. | TRBJ1-5 | TRBV4-1 | TRBD1 | CASSRQGINQPQHF
. | TRBJ1-1 | TRBV9 | . | CASSATGTSNTEAFF
few | TRBJ1-1 | TRBV5-8 | TRBD1 | CASSRGQSTEAFF
once | TRBJ2-7 | TRBV7-9 | TRBD2 | CASSTGLAVTYEQYF
. | TRBJ2-1 | TRBV14 | TRBD2 | CASSQDLSLGGNNEQFF
. | TRBJ2-2 | TRBV2 | TRBD2 | CAARFPELAGGIITGELFF
. | TRBJ1-1 | TRBV7-9 | . | CASSHGQTNEAFF
. | TRBJ1-4 | TRBV19 | TRBD1 | CASEQGAREKLFF
. | TRBJ2-5 | TRBV2 | TRBD2 | CASSPYQGLERTQETQYF
once | TRBJ2-7 | TRBV27 | TRBD1 | CASWDRAAEQYF
. | TRBJ1-5 | TRBV2 | . | CASSGAAYSNQPQHF
. | TRBJ2-7 | TRBV13 | TRBD1 | CASSPPDRGRAYEQYF
. | TRBJ2-1 | TRBV7-9 | . | CASSPGFSSYNEQFF
. | TRBJ2-4 | TRBV19 | TRBD2 | CASSIPGLAGGMAKNIQYF
. | TRBJ1-2 | TRBV5-4 | . | CASSLTGRNYYGYTF
. | TRBJ1-6 | TRBV5-5 | . | CASSLDTGQSYSPLHF
few | TRBJ1-2 | TRBV6-4 | . | CASSENGGVDYGYTF
. | TRBJ1-2 | TRBV30 | . | CAWSVHGGIGYTF
few | TRBJ2-2 | TRBV11-2 | . | CASSPQTGTGELFF
. | TRBJ1-2 | TRBV5-4 | . | CASSLGLLGYTF
once | TRBJ1-1 | TRBV7-2 | . | CASSLRANTEAFF
. | TRBJ1-2 | TRBV28 | TRBD1 | CASSSPGQGFTNYGYTF
once | TRBJ1-6 | TRBV5-6 | TRBD1 | CASSLSTGGYNSPLHF
. | TRBJ2-1 | TRBV2 | . | CASTERSSSYNEQFF
. | TRBJ2-5 | TRBV7-7 | . | CASSPTDRQETQYF
. | TRBJ1-5 | TRBV27 | . | CASSAQNSNQPQHF